The T cell receptor beta chain described here comes from a study of blood T cell repertoires in COVID-19 (dated by TCRdb to the early 2020s). For the study in its entirety: The collaborator samples originated in the United States, Italy and Spain and spanned the acute and convalescent phases of COVID-19. The prospective study material was composed of cDNA or gDNA derived from T cells, B-cell-depleted T cells, or PBMCs. Deeply sampled blood TCRbeta repertoires from subjects exposed to, actively infected with, or recovered from COVID-19 were included in the dataset. The repertoires were released in a freely available public database intended as a resource for research on the immune response to SARS-CoV-2. Samples were obtained from the ongoing ImmuneRACE study (first 160 participants) and from about 1,300 subjects provided by 6 global collaborators. The sample metadata nearly always contained a de-identified subject ID, COVID-19 status, age in years and sex. Where available, HLA class I and class II types were taken from metadata supplied by the sample provider and were not determined by assay-based typing. Study-level results and caveats: The quantity of clinical and demographic metadata differed by source and by participant and was supplied without curation.

One collaborating source in Seattle enrolled patients during active infection and followed them longitudinally through the course of disease. The collaborating institutions used their own protocols to collect whole blood in K2EDTA tubes. For TCRbeta analysis, collaborators shipped samples in one of three forms: frozen whole blood, isolated PBMCs, or DNA extracted from either of those sample types. The CDR3 spans 13 residues, from the cysteine through the phenylalanine. Solely the CDR3 DNA is kept, with 39 bases framed from the first base. The V end gives up 8 bases and the J end 6 bases, leaving 1 base in the junction not matched to a gene. The germline V gene specifies SGDLS as CDR1 and YYNGEE as CDR2. On this clone itself: This clone's antigen is unknown. No qualities accompany the bases; no much larger clone lies one base away.

The immunoSEQ Assay, a bias-controlled multiplex PCR, was used to amplify TCRbeta CDR3 regions from genomic DNA. Under the source paper's analysis protocol: The number of nucleated cells in each sample was estimated by amplification of reference gene primers within the assay. Sequence reads were collapsed and filtered to measure the absolute abundance of every unique TCRbeta CDR3 rearrangement. For each sample, productive Simpson clonality was calculated as the square root of Simpson's diversity index over productive rearrangements. Held by TCRdb, this immuneACCESS table contains in-frame sequences only and omits some clones. Under half of the omission traces to an unresolved V gene where checked; the cause of the rest is unknown. V, J and clone size derive from that table, while D and trimming were established from the DNA sequence. This sample is represented by tens of thousands of clones; 90% of them were singletons. Under 8.5% of the sample is held by the ten biggest clonotypes.

The sequence was collected from a man between 18 and 35 years old with COVID-19, enrolled during active disease. The rearrangement combines TRBV9 with TRBJ2-1, with 14 bases in between that match TRBD2. Sample: peripheral blood. The CDR3 region reads CASGTSGSNEQFF. The DNA sequence is as follows: TGTGCCAGTGGGACTAGCGGGAGCAATGAGCAGTTCTTC.